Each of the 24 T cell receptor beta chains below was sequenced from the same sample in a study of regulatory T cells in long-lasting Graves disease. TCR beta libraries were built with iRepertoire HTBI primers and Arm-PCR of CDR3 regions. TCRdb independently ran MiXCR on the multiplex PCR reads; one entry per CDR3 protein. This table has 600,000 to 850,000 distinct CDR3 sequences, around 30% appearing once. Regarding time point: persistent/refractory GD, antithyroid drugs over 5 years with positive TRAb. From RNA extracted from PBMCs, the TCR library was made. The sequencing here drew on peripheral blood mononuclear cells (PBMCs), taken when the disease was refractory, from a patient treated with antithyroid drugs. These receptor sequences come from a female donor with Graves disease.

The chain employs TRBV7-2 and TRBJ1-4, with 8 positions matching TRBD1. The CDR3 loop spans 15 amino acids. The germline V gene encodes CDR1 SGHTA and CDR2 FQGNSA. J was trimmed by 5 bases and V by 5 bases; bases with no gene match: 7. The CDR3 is CASSTWTGSNEKLFF. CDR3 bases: TGTGCCAGCAGCACTTGGACAGGGAGCAATGAAAAACTGTTTTTT.

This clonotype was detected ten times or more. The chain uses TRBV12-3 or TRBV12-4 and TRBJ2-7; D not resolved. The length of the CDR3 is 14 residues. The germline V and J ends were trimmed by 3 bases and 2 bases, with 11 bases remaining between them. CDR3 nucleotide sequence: TGTGCCAGCAGTTTGGTGGGGTCGACCTACGAGCAGTACTTC. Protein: CASSLVGSTYEQYF.

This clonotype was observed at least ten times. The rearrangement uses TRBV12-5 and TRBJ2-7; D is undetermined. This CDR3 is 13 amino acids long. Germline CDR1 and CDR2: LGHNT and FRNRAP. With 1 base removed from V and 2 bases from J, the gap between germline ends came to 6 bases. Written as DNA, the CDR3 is TGTGCTAGTGGTTTGGGGCCAGCCTACGAGCAGTACTTC. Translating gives CASGLGPAYEQYF.

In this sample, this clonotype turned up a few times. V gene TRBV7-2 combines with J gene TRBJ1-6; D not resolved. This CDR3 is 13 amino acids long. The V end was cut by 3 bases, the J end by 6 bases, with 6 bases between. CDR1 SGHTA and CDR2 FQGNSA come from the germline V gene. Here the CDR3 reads CASSLQCNSPLHF. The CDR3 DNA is TGTGCCAGCAGCTTGCAGTGTAATTCACCCCTCCACTTT. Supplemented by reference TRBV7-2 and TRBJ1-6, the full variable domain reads GAGVSQSPSNKVTEKGKDVELRCDPISGHTALYWYRQSLGQGLEFLIYFQGNSAPDKSGLPSDRFSAERTGGSVSTLTIQRTQQEDSAVYLCASSLQCNSPLHFGNGTRLTVT.

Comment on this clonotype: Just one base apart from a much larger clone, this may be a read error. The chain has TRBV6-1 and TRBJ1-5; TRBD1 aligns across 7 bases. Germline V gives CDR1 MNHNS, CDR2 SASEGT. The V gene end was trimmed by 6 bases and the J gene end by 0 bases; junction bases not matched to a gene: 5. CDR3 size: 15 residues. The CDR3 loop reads CASRPGQASNQPQHF. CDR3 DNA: TGTGCCAGCAGACCCGGACAGGCTAGCAATCAGCCCCAGCATTTT.

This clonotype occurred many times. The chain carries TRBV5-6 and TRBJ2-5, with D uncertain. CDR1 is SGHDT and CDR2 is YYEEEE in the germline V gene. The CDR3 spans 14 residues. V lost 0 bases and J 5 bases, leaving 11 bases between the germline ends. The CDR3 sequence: CASSLDVGWETQYF. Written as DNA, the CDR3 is TGTGCCAGCAGCTTGGATGTGGGATGGGAGACCCAGTACTTC. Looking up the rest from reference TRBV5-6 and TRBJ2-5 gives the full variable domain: DAGVTQSPTHLIKTRGQQVTLRCSPKSGHDTVSWYQQALGQGPQFIFQYYEEEERQRGNFPDRFSGHQFPNYSSELNVNALLLGDSALYLCASSLDVGWETQYFGPGTRLLVL.

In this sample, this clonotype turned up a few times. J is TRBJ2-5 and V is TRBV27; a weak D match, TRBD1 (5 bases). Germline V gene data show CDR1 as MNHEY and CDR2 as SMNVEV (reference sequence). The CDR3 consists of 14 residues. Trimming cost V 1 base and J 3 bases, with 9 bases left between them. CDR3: CASSLLGQKETQYF. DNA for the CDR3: TGTGCCAGCAGTTTATTGGGGCAGAAAGAGACCCAGTACTTC.

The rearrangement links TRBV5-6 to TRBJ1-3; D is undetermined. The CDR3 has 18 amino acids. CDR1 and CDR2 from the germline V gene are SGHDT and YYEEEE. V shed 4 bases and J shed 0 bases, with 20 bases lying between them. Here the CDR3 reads CASSTPRSLPGSGNTIYF. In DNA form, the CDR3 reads TGTGCCAGCAGCACCCCTCGCAGCCTACCCGGCTCTGGAAACACCATATATTTT.

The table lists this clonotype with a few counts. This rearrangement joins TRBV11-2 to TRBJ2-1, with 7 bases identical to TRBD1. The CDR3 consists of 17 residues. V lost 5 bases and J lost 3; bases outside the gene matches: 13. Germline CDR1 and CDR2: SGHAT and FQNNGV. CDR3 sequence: CASSQGDLGLVYNEQFF. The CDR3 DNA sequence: TGTGCCAGCAGCCAGGGGGACCTAGGGTTAGTCTACAATGAGCAGTTCTTC.

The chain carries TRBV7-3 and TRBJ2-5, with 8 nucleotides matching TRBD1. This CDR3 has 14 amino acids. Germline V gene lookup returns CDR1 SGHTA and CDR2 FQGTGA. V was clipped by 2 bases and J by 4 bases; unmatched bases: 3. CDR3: CASSLSTGGETQYF. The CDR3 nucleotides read TGTGCCAGCAGCTTATCAACAGGGGGAGAGACCCAGTACTTC.

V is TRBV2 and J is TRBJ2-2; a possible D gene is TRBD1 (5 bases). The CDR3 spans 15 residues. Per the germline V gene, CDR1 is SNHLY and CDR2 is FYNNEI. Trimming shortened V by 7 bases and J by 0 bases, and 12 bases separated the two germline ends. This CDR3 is CASTETVSNTGELFF. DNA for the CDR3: TGTGCCAGCACCGAGACAGTTTCGAACACCGGGGAGCTGTTTTTT. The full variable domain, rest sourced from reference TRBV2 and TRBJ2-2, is EPEVTQTPSHQVTQMGQEVILRCVPISNHLYFYWYRQILGQKVEFLVSFYNNEISEKSEIFDDQFSVERPDGSNFTLKIRSTKLEDSAMYFCASTETVSNTGELFFGEGSRLTVL.

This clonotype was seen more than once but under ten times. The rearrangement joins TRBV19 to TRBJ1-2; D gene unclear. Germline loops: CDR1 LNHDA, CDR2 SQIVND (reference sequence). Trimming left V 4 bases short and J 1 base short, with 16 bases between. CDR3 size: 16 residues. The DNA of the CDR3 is TGTGCCAGTAGTAATGGTGGTCGAACCTTTAACTATGGCTACACCTTC. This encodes CASSNGGRTFNYGYTF.

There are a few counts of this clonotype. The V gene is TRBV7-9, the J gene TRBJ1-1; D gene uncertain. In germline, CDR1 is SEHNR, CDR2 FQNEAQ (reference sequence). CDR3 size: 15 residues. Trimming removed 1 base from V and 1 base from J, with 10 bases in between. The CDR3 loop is CASSLGMGANTEAFF. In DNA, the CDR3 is TGTGCCAGCAGCTTAGGGATGGGCGCGAACACTGAAGCTTTCTTT.

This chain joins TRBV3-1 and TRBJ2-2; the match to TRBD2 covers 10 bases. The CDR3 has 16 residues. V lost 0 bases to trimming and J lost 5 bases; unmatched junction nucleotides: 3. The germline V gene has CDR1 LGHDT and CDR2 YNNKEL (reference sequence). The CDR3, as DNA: TGTGCCAGCAGCCAAGACCTAGCGGGAGCGACCGGGGAGCTGTTTTTT. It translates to CASSQDLAGATGELFF.

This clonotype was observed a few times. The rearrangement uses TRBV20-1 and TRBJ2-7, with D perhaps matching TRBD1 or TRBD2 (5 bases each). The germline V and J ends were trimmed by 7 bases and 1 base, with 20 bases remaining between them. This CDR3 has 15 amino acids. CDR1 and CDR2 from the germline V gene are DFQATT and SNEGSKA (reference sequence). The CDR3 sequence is CSGLAGRAGSYEQYF. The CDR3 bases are TGCAGTGGATTGGCGGGCAGGGCAGGGTCCTACGAGCAGTACTTC.

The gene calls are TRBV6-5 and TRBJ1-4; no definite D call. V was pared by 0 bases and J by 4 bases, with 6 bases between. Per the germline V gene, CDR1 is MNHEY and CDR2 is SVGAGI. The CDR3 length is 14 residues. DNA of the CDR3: TGTGCCAGCAGTTACTCGTTCCTTAATGAAAAACTGTTTTTT. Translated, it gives CASSYSFLNEKLFF.

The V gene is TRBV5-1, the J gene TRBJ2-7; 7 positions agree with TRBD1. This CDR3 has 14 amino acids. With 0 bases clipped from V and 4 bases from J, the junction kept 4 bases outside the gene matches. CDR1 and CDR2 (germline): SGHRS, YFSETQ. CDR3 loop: CASSLEGQLYEQYF. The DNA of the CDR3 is TGCGCCAGCAGCTTGGAGGGACAGCTGTACGAGCAGTACTTC.

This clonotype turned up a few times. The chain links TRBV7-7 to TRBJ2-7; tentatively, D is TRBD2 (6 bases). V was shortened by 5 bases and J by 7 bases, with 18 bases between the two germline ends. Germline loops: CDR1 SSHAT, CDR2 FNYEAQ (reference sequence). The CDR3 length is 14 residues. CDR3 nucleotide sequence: TGTGCCAGCAGCCCCGGGATAGGGGCGGGGGAGCAGTACTTC. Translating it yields CASSPGIGAGEQYF.

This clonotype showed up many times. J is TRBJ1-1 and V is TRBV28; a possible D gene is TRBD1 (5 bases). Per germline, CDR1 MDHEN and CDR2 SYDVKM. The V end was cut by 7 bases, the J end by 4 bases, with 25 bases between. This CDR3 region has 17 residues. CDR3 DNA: TGTGCCAGCACCACTGGGAAATTCAGGGATGGCGGCACTGAAGCTTTCTTT. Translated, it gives CASTTGKFRDGGTEAFF. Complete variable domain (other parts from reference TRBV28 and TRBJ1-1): DVKVTQSSRYLVKRTGEKVFLECVQDMDHENMFWYRQDPGLGLRLIYFSYDVKMKEKGDIPEGYSVSREKKERFSLILESASTNQTSMYLCASTTGKFRDGGTEAFFGQGTRLTVV.

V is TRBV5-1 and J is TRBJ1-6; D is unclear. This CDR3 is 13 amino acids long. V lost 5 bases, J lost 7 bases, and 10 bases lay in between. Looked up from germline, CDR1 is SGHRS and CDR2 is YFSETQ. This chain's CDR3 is CASRPEENSPLHF. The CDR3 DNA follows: TGCGCCAGCAGGCCAGAAGAAAATTCACCCCTCCACTTT.

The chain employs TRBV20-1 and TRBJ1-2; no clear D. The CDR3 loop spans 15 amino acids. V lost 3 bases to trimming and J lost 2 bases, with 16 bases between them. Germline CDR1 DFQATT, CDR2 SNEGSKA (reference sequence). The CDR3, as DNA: TGCAGTGCTAGCGAAATGCCCTTATGGAACTATGGCTACACCTTC. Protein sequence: CSASEMPLWNYGYTF.

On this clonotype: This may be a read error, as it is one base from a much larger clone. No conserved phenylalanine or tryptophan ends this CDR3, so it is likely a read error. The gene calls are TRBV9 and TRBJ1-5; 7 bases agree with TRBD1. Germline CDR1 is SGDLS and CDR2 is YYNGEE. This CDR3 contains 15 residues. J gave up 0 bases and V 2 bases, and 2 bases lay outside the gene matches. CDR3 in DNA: TGTGCCAGCAGCGTCACAGGGGATAGCAATCAGCCCCAGCATTCT. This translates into CASSVTGDSNQPQHS.

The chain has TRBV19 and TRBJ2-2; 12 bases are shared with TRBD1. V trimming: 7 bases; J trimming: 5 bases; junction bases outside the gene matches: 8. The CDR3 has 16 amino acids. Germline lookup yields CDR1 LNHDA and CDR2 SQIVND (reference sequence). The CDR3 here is CASIRPGQGATGELFF. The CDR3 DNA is TGTGCCAGTATCCGGCCGGGACAGGGGGCAACCGGGGAGCTGTTTTTT.

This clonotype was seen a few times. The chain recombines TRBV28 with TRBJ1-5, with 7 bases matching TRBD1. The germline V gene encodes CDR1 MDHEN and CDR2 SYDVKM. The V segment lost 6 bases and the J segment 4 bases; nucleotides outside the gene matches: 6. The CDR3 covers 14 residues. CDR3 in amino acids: CASRAGTVNQPQHF. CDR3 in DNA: TGTGCCAGCAGGGCCGGGACAGTAAATCAGCCCCAGCATTTT. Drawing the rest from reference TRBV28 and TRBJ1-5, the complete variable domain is DVKVTQSSRYLVKRTGEKVFLECVQDMDHENMFWYRQDPGLGLRLIYFSYDVKMKEKGDIPEGYSVSREKKERFSLILESASTNQTSMYLCASRAGTVNQPQHFGDGTRLSIL.